Following are 17 T cell receptor beta chains from one sample sequenced in a study of blood T cell repertoires in COVID-19. The repertoire was sequenced with immunoSEQ multiplex PCR; TCRdb's copy has only in-frame clones and lacks some. The repertoire consists of 150,000 to 200,000 clones, with 85% to 95% occurring once and the leading ten covering under 2%. Input material: peripheral blood. The receptors come from a woman aged 55-69 years with COVID-19, enrolled during active disease.

The chain recombines TRBV5-4 with TRBJ1-1; 9 nucleotides line up with TRBD1. Germline V lookup: CDR1 SGHNT, CDR2 YYREEE (reference sequence). The CDR3 is 15 amino acids. V dropped 6 bases and J dropped 1; count of bases not matched to a gene: 7. The CDR3 spells CASNPDRGANTEAFF. The CDR3 bases are TGTGCCAGCAACCCCGACAGGGGGGCGAACACTGAAGCTTTCTTT.

This chain joins TRBV5-1 and TRBJ2-2; possibly TRBD1 for D (6 bases). Looked up from germline, CDR1 is SGHRS and CDR2 is YFSETQ. The CDR3 runs 15 residues. V was pared by 1 base and J by 4 bases, with 11 bases between. The CDR3 loop reads CASSLTGMSTGELFF. For the CDR3, the DNA is TGCGCCAGCAGCTTGACAGGGATGAGCACCGGGGAGCTGTTTTTT.

The chain couples TRBV5-1 to TRBJ1-4; the D gene is possibly TRBD1 (5 bases). The CDR3 has 17 residues. Per germline, CDR1 SGHRS and CDR2 YFSETQ. V lost 4 bases, J lost 8 bases, and 24 bases lay in between. The CDR3 is CASSLRPITGRVEKLFF. The CDR3 DNA reads TGCGCCAGCAGCCTACGACCAATTACAGGCCGGGTAGAAAAACTGTTTTTT.

V and J are TRBV7-9 and TRBJ2-2; 7 bases map to TRBD1. Germline V gene lookup returns CDR1 SEHNR and CDR2 FQNEAQ (reference sequence). The CDR3 length is 16 residues. With V trimmed by 6 bases and J by 2 bases, 9 bases remained unmatched. CDR3 DNA sequence: TGTGCCAGCAGTAAGAGGGACAGAAGAAACACCGGGGAGCTGTTTTTT. This translates into CASSKRDRRNTGELFF.

The rearrangement links TRBV9 to TRBJ2-4; 8 bases fit TRBD2. CDR3 length: 17 amino acids. CDR1 SGDLS and CDR2 YYNGEE come from the germline V gene. Trimming took 4 bases from V and 5 from J; bases not matched to a gene: 14. The CDR3 DNA sequence: TGTGCCAGCAGCTCCCCCCGGGACGGGGGGGCCGAAAACATTCAGTACTTC. It yields the protein CASSSPRDGGAENIQYF.

The V call is TRBV5-6, the J call TRBJ1-3; D may be TRBD1 (6 bases). The CDR3 length is 14 residues. With 6 bases removed from V and 0 bases from J, the gap between germline ends came to 10 bases. Germline values: CDR1 SGHDT, CDR2 YYEEEE. CDR3 loop: CASKDSSSGNTIYF. For the CDR3, the DNA is TGTGCCAGCAAGGACAGCTCCTCTGGAAACACCATATATTTT.

The rearrangement uses TRBV9 and TRBJ2-1, with unresolved D. The germline V and J ends were trimmed by 1 base and 5 bases, with 4 bases remaining between them. The germline CDR1 and CDR2 sequences are SGDLS and YYNGEE. The length of the CDR3 is 12 residues. The DNA for the CDR3 is TGTGCCAGCAGCGTACGGGACAATGAGCAGTTCTTC. This gives the protein CASSVRDNEQFF.

The rearrangement links TRBV5-1 to TRBJ1-1; tentative D call: TRBD1 (6 bases). Trimming shortened V by 4 bases and J by 4 bases, and 23 bases separated the two germline ends. The CDR3 loop spans 17 amino acids. The germline V gene encodes CDR1 SGHRS and CDR2 YFSETQ. CDR3 region: CASSHLGIGGYGTEAFF. In DNA, the CDR3 is TGCGCCAGCAGCCACCTCGGGATAGGGGGATATGGCACTGAAGCTTTCTTT.

This clone was picked up many times. V and J are TRBV27 and TRBJ2-1; D remains unclear. The V gene lost 8 bases and the J gene lost 3 bases, with 5 bases spanning the gap. CDR1 is MNHEY, CDR2 SMNVEV, per germline (reference sequence). The CDR3 spans 11 residues. The CDR3, as DNA: TGTGCCAGCGAGTACTACAATGAGCAGTTCTTC. Encoded protein: CASEYYNEQFF.

V is TRBV5-4 and J is TRBJ1-1; 9 bases agree with TRBD1. The length of the CDR3 is 13 residues. Germline CDR1 SGHNT, CDR2 YYREEE (reference sequence). Trimming took 3 bases from V and 3 from J; bases not matched to a gene: 0. CDR3 region: CASSWTGDTEAFF. CDR3 coding DNA: TGTGCCAGCAGCTGGACAGGGGACACTGAAGCTTTCTTT.

The chain is built from TRBV3-1 (or the pseudogene TRBV3-2) and TRBJ1-2, with 8 bases lining up with TRBD1. This CDR3 contains 14 residues. Germline CDR1 LGHDT, CDR2 YNNKEL (reference sequence). Trimming at V came to 1 base and at J to 7 bases, leaving 5 bases not matched to a gene. CDR3 nucleotide sequence: TGTGCCAGCAGCCAAGCGACAGGGGTTCGTGGCTACACCTTC. This sequence encodes CASSQATGVRGYTF.

This clone was counted a single time. This chain connects TRBV19 to TRBJ2-7, with 7 positions matching TRBD2. Germline lookup yields CDR1 LNHDA and CDR2 SQIVND (reference sequence). V gave up 4 bases and J gave up 5 bases; unmatched junction bases: 8. This CDR3 spans 14 amino acids. CDR3 region: CASSREGGFDEQYF. The CDR3 region has the DNA TGTGCCAGTAGTAGAGAGGGAGGGTTCGACGAGCAGTACTTC.

The V call is TRBV10-3, the J call TRBJ2-7; D remains ambiguous. The CDR3 has 14 residues. Germline assignment: CDR1 ENHRY and CDR2 SYGVKD. V gave up 4 bases and J gave up 0 bases, with 10 bases separating them. CDR3 in DNA: TGTGCCATCAGTGGCAGATCTAGCTCCTACGAGCAGTACTTC. Translation: CAISGRSSSYEQYF.

V gene TRBV19 combines with J gene TRBJ1-2; no firm D call. Germline V gene data show CDR1 as LNHDA and CDR2 as SQIVND (reference sequence). The CDR3 has 15 amino acids. V lost 8 bases to trimming and J lost 1 base, with 17 bases between them. The CDR3 nucleotides read TGTGCCAGTCGAGCAGTTGGACGGGATAACTATGGCTACACCTTC. Protein: CASRAVGRDNYGYTF. The complete variable domain, with remaining parts taken from reference TRBV19 and TRBJ1-2, reads DGGITQSPKYLFRKEGQNVTLSCEQNLNHDAMYWYRQDPGQGLRLIYYSQIVNDFQKGDIAEGYSVSREKKESFPLTVTSAQKNPTAFYLCASRAVGRDNYGYTFGSGTRLTVV.

This clone was recorded once. The chain recombines TRBV27 with TRBJ1-2; 10 bases align to TRBD1. Germline V gene sequence: CDR1 MNHEY, CDR2 SMNVEV (reference sequence). The CDR3 contains 14 residues. Trimming took 8 bases from V and 7 from J; bases not matched to a gene: 10. This CDR3 is CASGRQGADRGYTF. The CDR3 region has the DNA TGTGCCAGCGGACGACAGGGGGCCGACCGTGGCTACACCTTC.

V and J are TRBV4-3 and TRBJ1-1; 10 bases are a match to TRBD1. Germline assignment: CDR1 LGHNA and CDR2 YSLEER. The CDR3 extends over 20 amino acids. J lost 4 bases, V lost 0 bases, and 17 bases had no gene match. DNA for the CDR3: TGCGCCAGCAGCCAAGAGTGGCGACAGGGGGCATTGAGTAGTACCACTGAAGCTTTCTTT. It is translated as CASSQEWRQGALSSTTEAFF.

The V gene is TRBV6-2 or TRBV6-3, the J gene TRBJ2-1, with D perhaps matching TRBD1 (6 bases). V lost 6 bases to trimming and J lost 6 bases, with 12 bases between them. This CDR3 comprises 13 residues. The germline V gene has CDR1 MNHEY and CDR2 SVGEGT. In nucleotides, the CDR3 is TGTGCCAGCAGCCGCCCGACAGGCAATGAGCAGTTCTTC. Protein: CASSRPTGNEQFF.